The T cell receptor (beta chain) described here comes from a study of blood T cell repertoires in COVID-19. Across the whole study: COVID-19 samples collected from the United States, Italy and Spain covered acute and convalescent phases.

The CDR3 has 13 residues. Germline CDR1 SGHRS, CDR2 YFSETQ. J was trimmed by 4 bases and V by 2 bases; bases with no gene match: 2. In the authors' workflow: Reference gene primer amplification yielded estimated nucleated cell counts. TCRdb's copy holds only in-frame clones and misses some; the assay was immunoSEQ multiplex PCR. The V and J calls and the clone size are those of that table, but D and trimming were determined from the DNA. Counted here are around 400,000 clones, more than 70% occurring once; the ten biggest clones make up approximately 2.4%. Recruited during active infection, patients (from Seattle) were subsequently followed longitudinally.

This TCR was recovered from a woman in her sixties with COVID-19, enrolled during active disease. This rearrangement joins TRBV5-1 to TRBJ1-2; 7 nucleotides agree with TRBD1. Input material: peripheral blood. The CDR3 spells CASSLGGFYGYTF. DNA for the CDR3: TGCGCCAGCAGCTTAGGGGGCTTCTATGGCTACACCTTC.